This TCR beta chain came from a study of T cell repertoires in aging, cancer and after chemotherapy (dated by TCRdb to about 2019). Some background on the complete study: Donors spanned six age groups from 30 or younger to 70 or older, with at least three individuals per group. TCR repertoires from healthy donor controls were recorded over periods of several months to years and showed clear clonal overlap between repeated samplings. In total, the full dataset held approximately 8.4 million TCR reads. To look at immunoaging and at how T cells reconstitute after chemotherapy, the study profiled TCR beta repertoires in peripheral blood from both healthy donors and cancer patients. Alongside around 98 healthy donors serving as a reference group, the cohort included approximately 220 cancer patients, of whom about 93 had hematological cancers and 120 to 130 had solid cancers.

Rearranged TRB sequences spanning V, D and J segments were amplified by multiplex touch-down PCR using a mixed TRB-A/B primer pool. Two consecutive PCR reactions with Phusion HS II polymerase added Illumina adapters and sample indices to the amplicons. Amplicons were gel-purified using the NucleoSpin Gel and PCR Clean-up kit and were subsequently checked with Qubit and an Agilent 2100 Bioanalyzer. Libraries were sequenced on an Illumina MiSeq using 600-cycle, single-indexed, paired-end runs. Per the authors' processing: MiXCR versions 2.12 and 3.0.5 were used to process TRB sequences. Each unique CDR3 nucleotide sequence counted as one clone, and only productive sequences with at least two reads were retained. The repertoire metrics were Shannon diversity, evenness, clonality (calculated as one minus evenness), and diversity profiles parameterized by alpha from 0 to 5. Generation probabilities of clones in paired pre- and post-chemotherapy samples were computed with the IGoR algorithm. TCRdb reran the public reads through fastp at Q25 and MiXCR, keeping productive beta chains. Identical CDR3 proteins give one entry, which carries the most common genes and DNA. In this record, the V and J calls reflect TCRdb's handling and not the investigators' own analysis. The sample includes over 3,000 distinct CDR3 sequences, with under 50% observed a single time. The ten largest clones add up to almost 50% of the sample.

TCR beta rearrangements were amplified from genomic DNA extracted from peripheral blood rather than from sorted cells or RNA. The full study reports these points: The authors noted that the repertoire data do not allow conclusions about immunological memory after chemotherapy. Untreated patients with hematological or solid cancers showed significantly lower blood TCR diversity and higher clonality than age-matched healthy donors. In both cancer cohorts, the median generation probability rose over the chemotherapy interval, which suggests that the repertoire was reconstituted through rebound thymic output. Declining TCR diversity with age in healthy donors was mainly explained by loss of richness; in cancer patients, loss of evenness also contributed.

As for this clonotype: The antigen it recognizes is unknown. Per-base qualities were not stored, and no clone one base away is much larger.

The CDR3 covers 14 residues, taking in both the cysteine and the phenylalanine. Here the CDR3 DNA is all that survives: 42 bases in frame from base 1. CDR1 and CDR2 (MDHEN, SYDVKM) derive from the germline V gene. Clipping removes 3 bases from V and 8 bases from J, with 7 as the unmatched junction base count. The sample was blood. The rearrangement joined TRBV28 to TRBJ2-1; TRBD1 agrees with 7 junctional bases. The receptor was isolated from a human donor in good health. The bases are TGTGCCAGCAGTTTGAAGGGGGCGATCTATGAGCAGTTCTTC. Protein translation: CASSLKGAIYEQFF.